This record concerns one T cell receptor (beta chain) sequence. The antigen is not known. The data stem from a study of siplizumab effects on memory and regulatory T cells. TCRdb's table, derived via immunoSEQ multiplex PCR, lists solely in-frame clones and lacks some. The table has around 68,000 clones, 88% seen once; the top ten hold around 1.6%. The CDR3 length is 14 residues. Germline lookup yields CDR1 MNHEY and CDR2 SVGAGI. After removal of 5 bases from V and 7 bases from J, the junction contained 10 bases not matched to a gene. Broader study findings: Unstimulated subset assignment was obtained for only a minor fraction of alloreactive clones. Apparently key alloresponse contributors, naive T cells also seemed more diverse than memory cells.

The chain is built from TRBV6-5 and TRBJ1-2; 7 nucleotides align to TRBD1. The sequence came from a human donor in good health. Sequenced input: Tregs sorted from blood. This CDR3 reads CASSRQGKTTGYTF. CDR3 nucleotide sequence: TGTGCCAGCAGTCGACAGGGTAAAACGACTGGCTACACCTTC.